The 14 T cell receptor beta chains below were found in one sample sequenced in a study of immune evolution from preneoplasia to lung adenocarcinoma. TCRdb's table, derived via immunoSEQ multiplex PCR, lists solely in-frame clones and lacks some. The repertoire holds a few thousand clones, with about 80% as singletons. The sample comprised FFPE minimally invasive lung adenocarcinoma tissue. The origin of the receptors is a person aged 70 to 79 with lung adenocarcinoma.

V is TRBV2 and J is TRBJ2-5; the D gene is possibly TRBD1 (6 bases). CDR1 is SNHLY and CDR2 is FYNNEI in the germline V gene. Trimming cost V 4 bases and J 2 bases, with 8 bases left between them. The CDR3 is 13 amino acids. The CDR3 DNA follows: TGTGCCAGCAGTGGGGGACAACAAGAGACCCAGTACTTC. This codes for CASSGGQQETQYF.

V is TRBV9 and J is TRBJ2-1, with D unclear. The CDR3 is made up of 15 amino acids. Germline V gives CDR1 SGDLS, CDR2 YYNGEE. The V and J ends lost 0 bases and 5 bases respectively, with 12 bases between them. This CDR3 is CASSVGGFGNNEQFF. The CDR3 DNA reads as TGTGCCAGCAGCGTAGGGGGTTTTGGAAACAATGAGCAGTTCTTC.

This clone was recorded only once. The V gene is TRBV9, the J gene TRBJ2-3, with D unclear. Germline V gene lookup returns CDR1 SGDLS and CDR2 YYNGEE. CDR3 length: 15 residues. V lost 3 bases to trimming and J lost 4 bases, with 15 bases between them. The CDR3 DNA follows: TGTGCCAGCAGCGCAGAGGATTGGTACGCAGATACGCAGTATTTT. It is translated as CASSAEDWYADTQYF.

This clone was recorded a few times. The CDR3 DNA is TGTGCCAGCAGTTCCCGGCGGGGGGGCTATGAGCAGTTCTTC. It specifies CASSSRRGGYEQFF. The rearrangement uses TRBV27 and TRBJ2-1, with 9 bases identical to TRBD2. CDR1 and CDR2 from the germline V gene are MNHEY and SMNVEV (reference sequence). Trimming took 4 bases from V and 8 from J; bases not matched to a gene: 6. This CDR3 contains 14 residues.

The rearrangement links TRBV27 to TRBJ2-3, with no clear D. Trimming stripped 0 bases from V and 0 bases from J, with 7 bases between. Per germline, CDR1 MNHEY and CDR2 SMNVEV (reference sequence). The CDR3 has 15 amino acids. CDR3 sequence: CASSLSYSSTDTQYF. In DNA, the CDR3 is TGTGCCAGCAGTTTATCGTACTCTAGCACAGATACGCAGTATTTT.

The gene calls are TRBV5-1 and TRBJ2-7; 10 nucleotides match TRBD2. Germline V gives CDR1 SGHRS, CDR2 YFSETQ. The junction had 10 bases not matched to a gene; V was cut back by 1 base and J by 6 bases. CDR3 length equals 16 residues. CDR3 in amino acids: CASSLPSGSPGGEQYF. The DNA of the CDR3 is TGCGCCAGCAGCTTGCCTAGCGGGAGCCCCGGGGGCGAGCAGTACTTC.

The chain combines TRBV7-3 with TRBJ2-5; D is possibly TRBD1 or TRBD2 (7 bases each). The CDR3 length is 14 residues. Trimming shortened V by 5 bases and J by 5 bases, and 15 bases separated the two germline ends. Germline CDR1 is SGHTA and CDR2 is FQGTGA. CDR3 amino acids: CASSQGGRYETQYF. In DNA, the CDR3 is TGTGCCAGCAGCCAGGGGGGGAGGTATGAGACCCAGTACTTC.

The chain recombines TRBV4-1 with TRBJ1-3, with a weak D call TRBD1 (5 bases). V lost 0 bases to trimming and J lost 4 bases, with 10 bases between them. CDR3 length: 15 amino acids. The germline V gene encodes CDR1 MGHRA and CDR2 YSYEKL. CDR3 in amino acids: CASSQDGHAGNTIYF. CDR3 nucleotides: TGCGCCAGCAGCCAAGATGGACACGCGGGAAACACCATATATTTT.

This rearrangement joins TRBV30 to TRBJ2-5, with D perhaps assigned TRBD1 or TRBD2 (5 bases each). V was shortened by 4 bases and J by 4 bases, with 16 bases between the two germline ends. Germline-derived CDR1 and CDR2 are GTSNPN and SVGIG (reference sequence). CDR3 length equals 14 residues. The CDR3 here is CAWTGKGPLETQYF. CDR3 nucleotide sequence: TGTGCCTGGACTGGTAAGGGACCCCTAGAGACCCAGTACTTC.

This chain uses TRBV30 with TRBJ2-6, with 9 bases lining up with TRBD1. CDR1 is GTSNPN and CDR2 is SVGIG in the germline V gene (reference sequence). V shed 1 base and J 2 bases; nucleotides not matched to a gene: 6. This CDR3 comprises 17 residues. The CDR3: CAWSGTQGATGANVLTF. In nucleotides, the CDR3 is TGTGCCTGGAGTGGAACACAGGGGGCCACTGGGGCCAACGTCCTGACTTTC. The complete variable domain, with remaining parts taken from reference TRBV30 and TRBJ2-6, reads SQTIHQWPATLVQPVGSPLSLECTVEGTSNPNLYWYRQAAGRGLQLLFYSVGIGQISSEVPQNLSASRPQDRQFILSSKKLLLSDSGFYLCAWSGTQGATGANVLTFGAGSRLTVL.

The V call is TRBV28, the J call TRBJ1-1, with D perhaps matching TRBD1 (5 bases). Germline lookup yields CDR1 MDHEN and CDR2 SYDVKM. This CDR3 is 14 amino acids long. V lost 7 bases and J lost 10, with 22 bases in between. CDR3 sequence (DNA): TGTGCCAGCATACCGTCCGGGACGGAGAAGCCAGCTTTCTTT. It yields the protein CASIPSGTEKPAFF. Complete variable domain (other parts from reference TRBV28 and TRBJ1-1): DVKVTQSSRYLVKRTGEKVFLECVQDMDHENMFWYRQDPGLGLRLIYFSYDVKMKEKGDIPEGYSVSREKKERFSLILESASTNQTSMYLCASIPSGTEKPAFFGQGTRLTVV.

The V call is TRBV7-6, the J call TRBJ1-1; 9 bases are a match to TRBD1. CDR1 and CDR2 (germline): SGHVS, FNYEAQ. The CDR3 contains 15 residues. J gave up 1 base and V 5 bases, and 5 bases lay outside the gene matches. In DNA, the CDR3 is TGTGCCAGCAGCGAACAGGGGGCTGCGAACACTGAAGCTTTCTTT. Its protein is CASSEQGAANTEAFF.

CDR3 amino acids: CASSQGSRDSPLHF. CDR3 nucleotide sequence: TGTGCCAGCAGCCAGGGATCCAGAGATTCACCCCTCCACTTT. The V gene is TRBV4-2, the J gene TRBJ1-6, with D unclear. Germline CDR1 reads LGHNA; CDR2 reads YNFKEQ. This CDR3 is built from 14 residues. V lost 3 bases and J lost 8, with 11 bases in between.

This chain joins TRBV6-1 and TRBJ2-7; D is perhaps TRBD1 (6 bases). Trimming cost V 6 bases and J 3 bases, with 12 bases left between them. Germline V gene sequence: CDR1 MNHNS, CDR2 SASEGT. This CDR3 comprises 13 residues. The CDR3 reads CASRPTGHYEQYF. CDR3 sequence (DNA): TGTGCCAGCAGGCCGACAGGTCACTACGAGCAGTACTTC.